The 5 T cell receptor beta chains reported below all come from one sample, sequenced in a study of cytomegalovirus exposure and HLA in healthy donors. Sequenced by immunoSEQ multiplex PCR; TCRdb stores in-frame clones only, minus some. The repertoire holds roughly 130,000 clones, with 84% as singletons. The sample comprised PBMCs. The receptor source for this set is a young woman in good health and CMV-seronegative.

The chain combines TRBV4-1 with TRBJ2-3; 9 positions agree with TRBD2. The V and J ends lost 0 bases and 4 bases, in that order; junction bases with no gene match: 5. The germline V gene has CDR1 MGHRA and CDR2 YSYEKL. CDR3 size: 16 residues. CDR3 DNA sequence: TGCGCCAGCAGCCAAGAACCTAGCGGGGTCCCAGATACGCAGTATTTT. Protein sequence: CASSQEPSGVPDTQYF.

The V gene is TRBV4-1, the J gene TRBJ1-2; 11 nucleotides match TRBD1. Germline V gene lookup returns CDR1 MGHRA and CDR2 YSYEKL. Trimming cost V 1 base and J 2 bases; bases outside gene matches: 6. CDR3 length: 17 residues. The CDR3 loop is CASSQAGGQGANYGYTF. In DNA, the CDR3 is TGCGCCAGCAGCCAAGCCGGAGGACAGGGGGCGAACTATGGCTACACCTTC.

The chain recombines TRBV19 with TRBJ1-5; tentatively, D is TRBD1 (5 bases). The CDR3 spans 15 residues. The V and J ends lost 3 bases and 0 bases respectively, with 9 bases between them. Per germline, CDR1 LNHDA and CDR2 SQIVND (reference sequence). The CDR3 DNA sequence: TGTGCCAGTAGTATCGACAGTTATAGCAATCAGCCCCAGCATTTT. It yields the protein CASSIDSYSNQPQHF.

The rearrangement links TRBV5-6 to TRBJ1-5, with TRBD1 as a possible D gene (5 bases). The germline V and J ends were trimmed by 1 base and 2 bases, with 13 bases remaining between them. Germline loops: CDR1 SGHDT, CDR2 YYEEEE. The CDR3 runs 16 residues. This chain's CDR3 is CASSLWQGVGNQPQHF. In nucleotides, the CDR3 is TGTGCCAGCAGCTTGTGGCAGGGTGTCGGCAATCAGCCCCAGCATTTT.

V usage is TRBV4-2 and J usage is TRBJ1-1, with D hard to call. The CDR3 consists of 15 residues. Germline loops: CDR1 LGHNA, CDR2 YNFKEQ. Trimming shortened V by 0 bases and J by 0 bases, and 8 bases separated the two germline ends. The CDR3 here is CASSQESRLNTEAFF. The CDR3 coding sequence is TGTGCCAGCAGCCAAGAGTCGCGGTTGAACACTGAAGCTTTCTTT.